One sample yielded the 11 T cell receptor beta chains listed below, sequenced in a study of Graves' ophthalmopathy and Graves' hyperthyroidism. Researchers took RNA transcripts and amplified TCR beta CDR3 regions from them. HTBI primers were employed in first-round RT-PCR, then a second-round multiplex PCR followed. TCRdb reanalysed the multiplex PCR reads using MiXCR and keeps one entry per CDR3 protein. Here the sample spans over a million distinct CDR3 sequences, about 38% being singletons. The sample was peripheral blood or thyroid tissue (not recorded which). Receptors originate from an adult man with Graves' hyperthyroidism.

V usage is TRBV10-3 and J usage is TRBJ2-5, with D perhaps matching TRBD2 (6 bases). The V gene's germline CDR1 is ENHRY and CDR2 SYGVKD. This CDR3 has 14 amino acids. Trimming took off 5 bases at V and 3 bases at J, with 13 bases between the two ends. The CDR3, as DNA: TGTGCCATCAGTCTGGCGGGGTATGAAGAGACCCAGTACTTC. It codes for CAISLAGYEETQYF.

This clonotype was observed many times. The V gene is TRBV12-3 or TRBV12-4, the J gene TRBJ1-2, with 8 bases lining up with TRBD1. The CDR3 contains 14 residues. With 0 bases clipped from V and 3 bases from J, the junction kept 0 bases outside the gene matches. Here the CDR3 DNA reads TGTGCCAGCAGTTTAGCGACAGGGGACTATGGCTACACCTTC. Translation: CASSLATGDYGYTF.

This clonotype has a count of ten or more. The CDR3 here is CASSYDRDGPQHF. In nucleotides, the CDR3 is TGCGCCAGCAGCTACGACAGGGATGGGCCCCAGCATTTT. This chain links TRBV5-1 with TRBJ1-5, with 7 bases lining up with TRBD1. Trimming removed 3 bases from V and 9 bases from J; junction bases left unmatched: 6. Germline lookup yields CDR1 SGHRS and CDR2 YFSETQ. The CDR3 covers 13 residues.

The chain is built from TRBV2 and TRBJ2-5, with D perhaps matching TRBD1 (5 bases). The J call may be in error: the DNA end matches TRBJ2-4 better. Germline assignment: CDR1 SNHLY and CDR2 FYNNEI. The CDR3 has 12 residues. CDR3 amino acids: CACRPRAPIQYF. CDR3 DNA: TGTGCCTGTCGCCCCAGGGCCCCCATTCAGTACTTC.

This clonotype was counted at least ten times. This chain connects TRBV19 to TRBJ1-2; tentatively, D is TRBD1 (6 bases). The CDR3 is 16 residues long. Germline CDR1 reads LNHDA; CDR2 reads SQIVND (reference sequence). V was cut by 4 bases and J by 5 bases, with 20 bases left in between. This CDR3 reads CASSRDYRELPYGYTF. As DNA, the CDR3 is TGTGCCAGTAGTAGAGATTACAGGGAATTGCCTTATGGCTACACCTTC.

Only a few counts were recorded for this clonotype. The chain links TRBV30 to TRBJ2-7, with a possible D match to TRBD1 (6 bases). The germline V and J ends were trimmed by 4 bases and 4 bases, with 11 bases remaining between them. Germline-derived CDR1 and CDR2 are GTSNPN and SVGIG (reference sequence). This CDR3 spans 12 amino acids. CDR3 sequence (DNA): TGTGCCTGGAAACAGGGCCAGTACGAGCAGTACTTC. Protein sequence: CAWKQGQYEQYF.

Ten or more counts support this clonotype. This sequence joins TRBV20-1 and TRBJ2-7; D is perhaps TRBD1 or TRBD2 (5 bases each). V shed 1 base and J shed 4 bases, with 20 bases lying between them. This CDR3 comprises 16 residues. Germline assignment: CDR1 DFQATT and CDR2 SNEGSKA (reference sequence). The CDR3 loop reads CSARGEKPGTPYEQYF. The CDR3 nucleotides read TGCAGTGCTAGAGGAGAAAAACCCGGGACCCCTTACGAGCAGTACTTC.

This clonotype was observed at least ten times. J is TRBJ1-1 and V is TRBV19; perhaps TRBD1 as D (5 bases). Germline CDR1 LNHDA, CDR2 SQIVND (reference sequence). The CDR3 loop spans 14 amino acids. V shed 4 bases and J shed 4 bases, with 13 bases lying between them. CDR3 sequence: CASSTKPGSTEAFF. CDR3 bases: TGTGCCAGTAGTACGAAGCCAGGGTCCACTGAAGCTTTCTTT.

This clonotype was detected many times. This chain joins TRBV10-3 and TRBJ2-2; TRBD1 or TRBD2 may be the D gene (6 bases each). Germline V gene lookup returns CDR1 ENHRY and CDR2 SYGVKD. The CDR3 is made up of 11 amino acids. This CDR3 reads CALGGTGELFF. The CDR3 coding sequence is TGTGCGCTAGGGGGGACCGGGGAGCTGTTTTTT.

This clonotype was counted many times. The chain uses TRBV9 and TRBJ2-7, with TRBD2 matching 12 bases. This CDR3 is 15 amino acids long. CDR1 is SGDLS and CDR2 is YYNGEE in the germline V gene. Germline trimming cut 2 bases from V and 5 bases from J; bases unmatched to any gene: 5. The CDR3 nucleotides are TGTGCCAGCAGCGTTACTAGCGGGAGGCTCAACGAGCAGTACTTC. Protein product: CASSVTSGRLNEQYF.

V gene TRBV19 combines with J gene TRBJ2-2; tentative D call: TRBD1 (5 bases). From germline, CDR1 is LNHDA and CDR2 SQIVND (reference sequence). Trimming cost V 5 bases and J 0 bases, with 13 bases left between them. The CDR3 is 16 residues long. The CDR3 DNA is TGTGCCAGTAGTTTCCAGGGTCCTCCGAACACCGGGGAGCTGTTTTTT. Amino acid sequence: CASSFQGPPNTGELFF.